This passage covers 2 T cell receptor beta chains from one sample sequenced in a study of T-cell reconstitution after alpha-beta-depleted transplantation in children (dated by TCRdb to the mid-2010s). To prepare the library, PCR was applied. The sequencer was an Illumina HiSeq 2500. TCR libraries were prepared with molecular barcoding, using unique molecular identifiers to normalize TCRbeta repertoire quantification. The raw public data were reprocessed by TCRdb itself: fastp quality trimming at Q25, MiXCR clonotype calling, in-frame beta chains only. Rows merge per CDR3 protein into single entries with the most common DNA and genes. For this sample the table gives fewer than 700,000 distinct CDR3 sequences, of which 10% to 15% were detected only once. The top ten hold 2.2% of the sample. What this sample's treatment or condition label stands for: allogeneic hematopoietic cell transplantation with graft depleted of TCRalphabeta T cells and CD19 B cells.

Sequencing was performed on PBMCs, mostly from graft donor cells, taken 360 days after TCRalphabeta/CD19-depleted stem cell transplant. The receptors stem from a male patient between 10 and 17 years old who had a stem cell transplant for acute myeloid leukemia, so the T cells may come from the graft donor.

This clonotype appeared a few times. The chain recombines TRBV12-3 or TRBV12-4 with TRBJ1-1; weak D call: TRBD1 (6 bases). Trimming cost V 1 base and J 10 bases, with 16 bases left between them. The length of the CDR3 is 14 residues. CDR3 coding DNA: TGTGCCAGCAGTTTAGAGGGGGGGTATGGAGGAGCTTTCTTT. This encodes CASSLEGGYGGAFF.

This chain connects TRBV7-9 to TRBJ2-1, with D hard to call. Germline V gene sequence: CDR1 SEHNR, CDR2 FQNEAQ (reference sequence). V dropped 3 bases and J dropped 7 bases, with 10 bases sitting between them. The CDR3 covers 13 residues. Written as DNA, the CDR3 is TGTGCCAGCAGCTTGCAGTATATAAATGAGCAGTTCTTC. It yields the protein CASSLQYINEQFF.